This paragraph covers one T cell receptor beta chain sequence. The target antigen is unknown. This specimen belongs to a study of Ad26.COV2.S vaccination and SARS-CoV-2 variants. Study conclusions and caveats: An underestimation of total T cell responses may have resulted from the TCR breadth and depth analyses. Those who received vaccine or placebo ended up with similar non-spike TCR breadth.

Some clones are missing from TCRdb's copy, which holds only in-frame ones; the method was immunoSEQ multiplex PCR. The table has just over 350,000 clones, roughly 94% seen once. The TCR was taken from a human donor who had recovered from COVID-19. The sequences come from peripheral blood, collected after recovery from COVID-19.

CDR3 DNA: TGCAGCGCTCAAAATGGGGCTGAAGCTTTCTTT. As protein: CSAQNGAEAFF. V is TRBV29-1 and J is TRBJ1-1; D is ambiguous. The germline CDR1 and CDR2 sequences are SQVTM and ANQGSEA. The CDR3 extends over 11 amino acids. Trimming took off 7 bases at V and 6 bases at J, with 12 bases between the two ends.